These T cell receptor beta chains were read from a single sample in a study of OX40 agonist ivuxolimab in advanced cancers. Sequencing used immunoSEQ multiplex PCR; TCRdb keeps in-frame clones, though not all of them. The data show about 72,000 clones, with 80% to 85% seen just once and under 2.5% held by the top ten. The sample consisted of CD4+ or CD8+ T cells sorted from blood, taken in a trial of the OX40 agonist ivuxolimab. The receptors were gathered from an adult with an advanced solid tumor such as melanoma, head and neck, liver or kidney cancer. Each CDR3 is given with its conserved first and last residue. The order of the fields is clone size, V gene, D gene, J gene, CDR3 length, CDR3 DNA, CDR3 protein. D genes are given only for firm matches. Clone size is given for some rows only: seen once, a few or many times, or a class if the clone is expanded.

-	TRBV27	TRBD1	TRBJ1-1	18	TGTGCCAGCAATCCATTGAAGACAGGGATGGATAGGAACACTGAAGCTTTCTTT	CASNPLKTGMDRNTEAFF
medium-sized	TRBV7-8	TRBD1	TRBJ1-3	17	TGTGCCAGCAGCCCCCGTCCCGGGACAGGGGTTGGAAACACCATATATTTT	CASSPRPGTGVGNTIYF
-	TRBV7-6	TRBD2	TRBJ2-1	19	TGTGCCAGCAGCTTAGCCGGTCTAGCGGGAGGGCCGTCCTACAATGAGCAGTTCTTC	CASSLAGLAGGPSYNEQFF
-	TRBV6-5	-	TRBJ1-1	14	TGTGCCAGCAGTTATTTGGCGATGAACACTGAAGCTTTCTTT	CASSYLAMNTEAFF
-	TRBV4-2	-	TRBJ1-3	18	TGTGCCAGCAGCCAAGATTTTGGCAGGTCCTTCTCTGGAAACACCATATATTTT	CASSQDFGRSFSGNTIYF
-	TRBV19	-	TRBJ2-3	15	TGTGCCAGTAGTGAAGCGGGTGTAAGCACAGATACGCAGTATTTT	CASSEAGVSTDTQYF
-	TRBV7-2	-	TRBJ2-7	15	TGTGCCAGCAGCTCGACTAGTATCGCATCCTACGAGCAGTACTTC	CASSSTSIASYEQYF
once	TRBV6-1	TRBD1	TRBJ2-7	15	TGTGCCACCCGACCTCGGGGACAGGGATTGTACGAGCAGTACTTC	CATRPRGQGLYEQYF
-	TRBV30	-	TRBJ2-7	11	TGTGCCTGGAGTGGCAACTACGAGCAGTACTTC	CAWSGNYEQYF
few	TRBV2	TRBD1	TRBJ1-2	13	TGTGCCAGCAGTGAAGTCACAGGGGGCGGCTACACCTTC	CASSEVTGGGYTF
-	TRBV7-9	TRBD1	TRBJ2-1	12	TGTGCCAGCAGCGATCCGGGACAGAATCAGTTCTTC	CASSDPGQNQFF
few	TRBV9	-	TRBJ2-5	15	TGTGCCAGCAGCGCCGAGTACAGGAGACAAGAGACCCAGTACTTC	CASSAEYRRQETQYF
-	TRBV7-3	TRBD2	TRBJ2-7	17	TGTGCCAGCAGCCCCTTCGTGAGGGCTAGCGGGAGGGCCGAGCAGTACTTC	CASSPFVRASGRAEQYF
-	TRBV27	-	TRBJ2-7	14	TGTGCCAGCAGTTTAAATCAGGGGCTTGGCGAGCAGTACTTC	CASSLNQGLGEQYF
-	TRBV6-6	-	TRBJ2-3	11	TGTGCCAGCAGTTACGTAGATACGCAGTATTTT	CASSYVDTQYF
-	TRBV18	TRBD1	TRBJ2-1	16	TGTGCCAGCTCGCCCGACCGGGACAGGGGAAACAATGAGCAGTTCTTC	CASSPDRDRGNNEQFF
-	TRBV6-5	TRBD1	TRBJ2-1	16	TGTGCCAGCAGTTACTCCCAGGGGGCGGGCTACAATGAGCAGTTCTTC	CASSYSQGAGYNEQFF
-	TRBV13	-	TRBJ2-5	14	TGTGCCAGCAGCCCCCGGGGCGTACAAGAGACCCAGTACTTC	CASSPRGVQETQYF
-	TRBV19	TRBD2	TRBJ2-7	14	TGTGCCAGTAACGGACAGCGGGGGTCCTACGAGCAGTACTTC	CASNGQRGSYEQYF
-	TRBV10-1	-	TRBJ1-1	13	TGCGCCAGCAGTGTAGAAACAAACACTGAAGCTTTCTTT	CASSVETNTEAFF
-	TRBV7-9	TRBD1	TRBJ1-1	14	TGTGCCAGCAGCTCACCGGGACAGTACACTGAAGCTTTCTTT	CASSSPGQYTEAFF
once	TRBV11-3	TRBD2	TRBJ2-7	14	TGTGCCAGCAGCCCTATCTGGGCGACTAGCGGGACGGACTTC	CASSPIWATSGTDF
-	TRBV12-5	TRBD2	TRBJ2-1	15	TGTGCTAGTGGTTTGGTACGACTAGCGGGAGATGAGCAGTTCTTC	CASGLVRLAGDEQFF
-	TRBV19	-	TRBJ1-3	17	TGTGCCAGTAGTATAGCTCCGGCCCGGAGTGTGGGAAACACCATATATTTT	CASSIAPARSVGNTIYF
-	TRBV7-9	-	TRBJ2-5	14	TGTGCCAGCAGCCCGGACCTTCGGAAAGAGACCCAGTACTTC	CASSPDLRKETQYF
-	TRBV6-1	-	TRBJ2-7	11	TGTGCCACCCAGACCTTCTACGAGCAGTACTTC	CATQTFYEQYF
-	TRBV19	TRBD1	TRBJ2-5	12	TGTGCCAGCTCGGACAGGGCGGAGACCCAGTACTTC	CASSDRAETQYF
-	TRBV25-1	-	TRBJ1-1	13	TGTGCCAGCAAAGGGCAGCTGAACACTGAAGCTTTCTTT	CASKGQLNTEAFF
-	TRBV5-1	-	TRBJ2-2	15	TGCGCCAGCAGCCCCCTATCGGGGAACACCGGGGAGCTGTTTTTT	CASSPLSGNTGELFF
-	TRBV9	-	TRBJ1-4	15	TGTGCCAGCAGCGCCGTCGGAGGTTCTAATGAAAAACTGTTTTTT	CASSAVGGSNEKLFF
once	TRBV15	-	TRBJ2-7	14	TGTGCCACCAGCAGAGGAGGGGGGCTCTACGAGCAGTACTTC	CATSRGGGLYEQYF
-	TRBV5-1	TRBD2	TRBJ2-7	15	TGCGCCAGCAGCTCACTAGCGGGGCAGACCTACGAGCAGTACTTC	CASSSLAGQTYEQYF
few	TRBV21-1	-	TRBJ1-2	16	TGTGCCAGCAGCAAAGAGGGGACAGGGGGGATCTATGGCTACACCTTC	CASSKEGTGGIYGYTF
-	TRBV6-5	TRBD1	TRBJ1-5	15	TGTGCCAGCAGATTTACCGGGACAGGGAATCAGCCCCAGCATTTT	CASRFTGTGNQPQHF
-	TRBV11-2	TRBD2	TRBJ2-1	16	TGTGCCAGCAGCTTAGATTTCGCTAGCGGGATCAATGAGCAGTTCTTC	CASSLDFASGINEQFF
once	TRBV18	-	TRBJ1-5	11	TGTGCCAGCACCCTTAAGCGGCCCCAGCATTTT	CASTLKRPQHF
few	TRBV2	TRBD1	TRBJ1-2	12	TGTGCCAGAGAGGACAGGGGGCATGGCTACACCTTC	CAREDRGHGYTF
once	TRBV18	-	TRBJ2-2	15	TGTGCCAGCTCACAGACCCAGGGGAACACCGGGGAGCTGTTTTTT	CASSQTQGNTGELFF
-	TRBV5-4	TRBD1	TRBJ2-2	15	TGTGCCAGCAGCCTCCGGGACAGGGTTGCCGGGGAGCTGTTTTTT	CASSLRDRVAGELFF
-	TRBV4-2	-	TRBJ2-3	15	TGTGCCAGCAGCCAGAGTGAAGCCACCGTAGATACGCAGTATTTT	CASSQSEATVDTQYF
-	TRBV5-4	-	TRBJ1-2	15	TGTGCCAGCAGCTTGGGGTACCTTACCAACTATGGCTACACCTTC	CASSLGYLTNYGYTF
once	TRBV19	-	TRBJ1-4	15	TGTGCCAGTAGTAGCGAATCGGGACTAAATGAAAAACTGTTTTTT	CASSSESGLNEKLFF
-	TRBV28	-	TRBJ2-7	17	TGTGCCAGCAGTTTAAGACAGCTAGGTAAGGCCTCCTACGAGCAGTACTTC	CASSLRQLGKASYEQYF
-	TRBV7-2	-	TRBJ1-3	16	TGTGCCAGCAGCCCCCACTGGGGGGCAGTTAGAAACACCATATATTTT	CASSPHWGAVRNTIYF
many	TRBV6-1	-	TRBJ2-7	16	TGTGCCAGCAGTGAATCTACCACACGGCCCACCTACGAGCAGTACTTC	CASSESTTRPTYEQYF
-	TRBV5-6	-	TRBJ2-3	16	TGTGCCAGCAGCTTCGGGTCAGGTGGGGGTACAGATACGCAGTATTTT	CASSFGSGGGTDTQYF
-	TRBV5-1	-	TRBJ2-7	14	TGCGCCAGCAGCCGCCCGGCGGACTCCTACGAGCAGTACTTC	CASSRPADSYEQYF
-	TRBV5-1	-	TRBJ2-1	15	TGCGCCAGCAGCTTGAATATCGGGAGCTACAATGAGCAGTTCTTC	CASSLNIGSYNEQFF
-	TRBV10-3	TRBD2	TRBJ2-1	17	TGTGCCATCAGTGGGTCGTTTTCGGGAGGAGGGTATGGTGAGCAGTTCTTC	CAISGSFSGGGYGEQFF
-	TRBV29-1	-	TRBJ1-3	13	TGCAGCGTTGCCCCAAGCTCTGGAAACACCATATATTTT	CSVAPSSGNTIYF